This note documents a single TCR beta chain sequence. The data were obtained in a study of blood T cell repertoires in COVID-19. Study at large: There were acute and convalescent COVID-19 samples, and they came from the United States, Italy and Spain. T cells, B-cell-depleted T cells, or PBMCs provided the cDNA or gDNA that served as material.

Trimming removed 3 bases from V and 6 bases from J; junction bases left unmatched: 10. The germline CDR1 and CDR2 sequences are MNHNS and SASEGT. The CDR3 sequence is 16 residues long. In the original analysis: Amplification with reference gene primers provided the estimates of nucleated cell counts. Libraries were prepared by immunoSEQ multiplex PCR; TCRdb keeps only in-frame clonotypes and omits some of them. V, J and clone size are those of that table, while D and trimming were read from the DNA. The sample comprises about 68,000 clones, just over 85% of which are singletons, and more than 8% rests with the top ten.

The TCR comes from a man aged 30-40 years with acute or convalescent COVID-19. Material: peripheral blood. This sequence joins TRBV6-1 and TRBJ2-1; 8 nucleotides align to TRBD1. CDR3 amino acids: CASSELAGGLPNEQFF. The CDR3 coding sequence is TGTGCCAGCAGTGAGCTGGCAGGGGGCCTTCCCAATGAGCAGTTCTTC.